The present entry profiles one T cell receptor beta chain with its context. Its specificity is unknown. Each of the donors was a healthy bone marrow donor. This sample is part of a study of cytomegalovirus exposure and HLA in healthy donors. Study summary: Earlier, about 179 million T cells were analyzed, and 95 million to 140 million unique TCR beta sequences were found among them.

General study points: The productive fraction for most TCR beta V segments was about 87% or about 30% in an earlier analysis. In a later analysis, productive TCRs from donors in an Asian-associated ancestry cluster reportedly carried fewer N-insertions than the cohort mean.

The CDR3 consists of 13 residues. CDR1 and CDR2 (germline): KGHSH, LQKENI. The V and J ends lost 5 bases and 4 bases respectively, with 10 bases between them. The PCR used 60 Vbeta and 13 Jbeta primers. Method: immunoSEQ multiplex PCR; TCRdb's copy keeps in-frame clones and lacks some. The data show roughly 120,000 clones, about 76% seen once. J is TRBJ2-3 and V is TRBV18, with a possible D match to TRBD1 (5 bases). The clonotype comes from a middle-aged woman in good health and CMV-seronegative. Sequencing input: PBMCs. The CDR3 DNA reads TGTGCCAGCTCAGCGACAGTGGCAGATACGCAGTATTTT. This gives the protein CASSATVADTQYF. The full variable domain, completed using reference TRBV18 and TRBJ2-3, is NAGVMQNPRHLVRRRGQEARLRCSPMKGHSHVYWYRQLPEEGLKFMVYLQKENIIDESGMPKERFSAEFPKEGPSILRIQQVVRGDSAAYFCASSATVADTQYFGPGTRLTVL.